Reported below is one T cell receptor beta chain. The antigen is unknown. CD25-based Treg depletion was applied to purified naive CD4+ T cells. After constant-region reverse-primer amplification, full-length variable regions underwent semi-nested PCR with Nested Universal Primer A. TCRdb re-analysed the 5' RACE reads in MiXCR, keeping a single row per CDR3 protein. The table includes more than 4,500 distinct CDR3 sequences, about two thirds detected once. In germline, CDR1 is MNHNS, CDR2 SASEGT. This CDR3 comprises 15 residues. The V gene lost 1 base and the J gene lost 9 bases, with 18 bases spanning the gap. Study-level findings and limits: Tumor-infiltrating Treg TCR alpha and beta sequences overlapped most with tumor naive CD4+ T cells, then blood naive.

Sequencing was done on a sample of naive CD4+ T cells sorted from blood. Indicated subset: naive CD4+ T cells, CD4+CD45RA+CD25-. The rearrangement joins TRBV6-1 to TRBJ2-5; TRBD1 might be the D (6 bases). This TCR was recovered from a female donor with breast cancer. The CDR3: CASSEGTAPSLPQYF. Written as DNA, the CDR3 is TGTGCCAGCAGTGAAGGGACAGCTCCTTCGTTGCCCCAGTACTTC.